This entry is about one TCR beta chain. The data belong to a study of blood T cell repertoires in COVID-19. As for the study in general: Some COVID-19 samples were acute and others convalescent; all came from the United States, Italy and Spain. PBMCs, B-cell-depleted T cells, or T cells were the source of the cDNA or gDNA that made up the material.

The CDR3 has 15 amino acids. CDR1 is MNHEY, CDR2 SVGEGT, per germline. Deletions cut 6 bases from V and 2 bases from J, with 14 bases between. In the study's own analysis: Amplification from reference gene primers served as the basis for estimated nucleated cell counts. Sequencing was performed with immunoSEQ multiplex PCR; in TCRdb, only in-frame clones are kept and a portion is missing. V and J calls and clone size are those listed in that table; D and trimming were worked out from the DNA. The repertoire holds 400,000 or so clones, with approximately 89% as singletons. One Seattle source followed patients from active infection through their disease course.

This receptor was identified in a woman aged 35 to 49 with COVID-19, enrolled during active disease. The chain employs TRBV6-2 or TRBV6-3 and TRBJ1-5; D may be TRBD1 (6 bases). The sequencing input was peripheral blood. The CDR3 DNA is TGTGCCAGCAGCCCCCAGGGGTTTGGCAATCAGCCCCAGCATTTT. Translated: CASSPQGFGNQPQHF.